This T cell receptor beta chain was sequenced during a study of blood T cell repertoires in COVID-19. Overall study context: PBMCs, B-cell-depleted T cells, or T cells were the source of the cDNA or gDNA that made up the material.

This clone was detected only once. Generated by immunoSEQ multiplex PCR, the TCRdb table keeps only in-frame clones and is missing some. Of just over 250,000 clones listed, about 85% were seen once; the top ten hold 3.5% to 4.5%. V gave up 0 bases and J gave up 4 bases; unmatched junction bases: 3. This CDR3 region has 15 residues. CDR1 and CDR2 from the germline V gene are SGHRS and YFSETQ. The V call is TRBV5-1, the J call TRBJ1-2; 10 bases agree with TRBD1. The sequence derives from a man aged 60 to 75 who had recovered from COVID-19. Sequenced input: peripheral blood. CDR3 in DNA: TGCGCCAGCAGCTTGGGACAGGGGGCGGTCTATGGCTACACCTTC. Protein sequence: CASSLGQGAVYGYTF.